This T cell receptor (beta chain) was recorded in a study of T cell responses to AZD1222 COVID-19 vaccine. Notes on the study in general: The study reported that nearly half of spike-specific TCRs target unmutated variant regions.

Measured with immunoSEQ multiplex PCR; TCRdb has only the in-frame clones, and not every one. The top ten clones hold 6.9% of a sample with roughly 180,000 clones, approximately 90% of them seen once. This clone has just one count. Its matching antigen is unknown. The origin of this receptor is an adult in good health. This sample comprised peripheral blood, obtained on day 0 of AZD1222 vaccination.

The CDR3 DNA reads TGTGCCAGCAGGGGACAGGGCGAAGTCGACGAGCAGTACTTC. Its protein is CASRGQGEVDEQYF. The rearrangement links TRBV28 to TRBJ2-7; 9 nucleotides align to TRBD1. CDR1 MDHEN and CDR2 SYDVKM come from the germline V gene. Unmatched junction bases numbered 8, after V lost 6 bases and J lost 5 bases. The CDR3 is 14 amino acids.